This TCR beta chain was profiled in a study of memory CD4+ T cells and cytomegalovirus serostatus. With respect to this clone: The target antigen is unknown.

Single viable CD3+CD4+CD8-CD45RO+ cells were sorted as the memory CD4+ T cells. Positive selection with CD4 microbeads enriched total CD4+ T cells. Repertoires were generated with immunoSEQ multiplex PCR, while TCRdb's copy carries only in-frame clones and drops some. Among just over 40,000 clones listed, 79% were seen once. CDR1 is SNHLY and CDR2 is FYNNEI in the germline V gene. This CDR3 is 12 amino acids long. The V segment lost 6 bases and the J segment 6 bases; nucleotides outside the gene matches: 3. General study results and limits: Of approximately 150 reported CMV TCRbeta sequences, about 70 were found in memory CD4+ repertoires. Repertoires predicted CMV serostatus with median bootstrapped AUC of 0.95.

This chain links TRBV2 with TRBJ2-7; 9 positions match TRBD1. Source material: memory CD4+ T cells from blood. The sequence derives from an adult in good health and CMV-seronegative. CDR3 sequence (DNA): TGTGCCAGCAGCGCGACAGGGGGCGAGCAGTACTTC. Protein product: CASSATGGEQYF.